The entry below gives a single TCR beta chain sequence along with its context. Trimming cost V 3 bases and J 1 base, with 13 bases left between them. The CDR3 totals 15 residues. CDR1 LNHDA and CDR2 SQIVND come from the germline V gene (reference sequence). The protocol was immunoSEQ multiplex PCR, while the TCRdb copy is restricted to in-frame clones and leaves out a portion. The sample lists some 300,000 clones, around 92% occurring once. This record belongs to a study of blood T cell repertoires in COVID-19. Specimen: PBMCs or T cells enriched from blood (not recorded which). This chain connects TRBV19 to TRBJ2-7; maybe TRBD1 (6 bases). The TCR comes from a woman younger than 45 who had recovered from COVID-19. CDR3 residues: CASSIKGDGSYEQYF. The CDR3 DNA follows: TGTGCCAGTAGTATTAAGGGGGACGGATCCTACGAGCAGTACTTC.